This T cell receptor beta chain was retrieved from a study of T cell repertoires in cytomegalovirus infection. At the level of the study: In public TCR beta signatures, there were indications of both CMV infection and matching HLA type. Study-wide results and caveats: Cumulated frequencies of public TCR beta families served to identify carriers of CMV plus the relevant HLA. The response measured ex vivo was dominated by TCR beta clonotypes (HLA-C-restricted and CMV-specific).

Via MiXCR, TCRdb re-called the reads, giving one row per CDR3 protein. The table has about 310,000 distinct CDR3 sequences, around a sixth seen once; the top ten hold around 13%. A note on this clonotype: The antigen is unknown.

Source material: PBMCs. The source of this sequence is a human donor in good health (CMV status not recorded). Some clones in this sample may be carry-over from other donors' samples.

CDR3 residues: CASSQVTFGEAFF. The CDR3 region has the DNA TGTGCCAGCAGCCAAGTTACCTTCGGAGAAGCTTTCTTT. The chain employs TRBV3-1 and TRBJ1-1; no firm D call. The CDR3 covers 13 residues. Trimming stripped 1 base from V and 8 bases from J, with 11 bases between. The germline V gene has CDR1 LGHDT and CDR2 YNNKEL (reference sequence).